The 17 T cell receptor beta chains in this list originate from one sample, sequenced in a study of blood T cell repertoires in COVID-19. This table comes from immunoSEQ multiplex PCR, and its TCRdb copy is limited to in-frame clones, with some not included. The sample lists around 500,000 clones; roughly 88% were seen once. Sequenced: PBMCs or T cells enriched from blood (not recorded which). Every receptor here comes from a woman aged 40 to 50 who had recovered from COVID-19.

V and J are TRBV27 and TRBJ2-2; D remains unclear. The germline CDR1 and CDR2 sequences are MNHEY and SMNVEV (reference sequence). Deletions cut 2 bases from V and 6 bases from J, with 13 bases between. CDR3 size: 15 residues. DNA for the CDR3: TGTGCCAGCAGTTTAGAAATGAGTTTAGCCGGGGAGCTGTTTTTT. Translated, it gives CASSLEMSLAGELFF.

The chain couples TRBV5-6 to TRBJ2-5, with TRBD2 as a possible D gene (7 bases). Germline CDR1 reads SGHDT; CDR2 reads YYEEEE. The CDR3 has 13 amino acids. Trimming removed 3 bases at V and 5 bases at J, with 11 bases between. The CDR3 DNA is TGTGCCAGCAGCTCGGGGGGCAGGGAGACCCAGTACTTC. It yields the protein CASSSGGRETQYF.

With regard to this clone: This sample also contains other DNA sequences that code for the same CDR3. The J gene is TRBJ2-2, the V gene TRBV9; D unclear. The germline V gene encodes CDR1 SGDLS and CDR2 YYNGEE. The CDR3 spans 12 residues. V lost 0 bases and J 8 bases, leaving 5 bases between the germline ends. CDR3 nucleotides: TGTGCCAGCAGCGTAGTGAGGGGGGAGCTGTTTTTT. This gives the protein CASSVVRGELFF.

This clone was seen a single time. The genes are TRBV7-8 and TRBJ1-5, with D possibly matching TRBD1 (6 bases). The germline V gene encodes CDR1 SGHVS and CDR2 FQNEAQ. Trimming left V 1 base short and J 1 base short, with 14 bases between. The CDR3 extends over 17 amino acids. The CDR3 DNA sequence: TGTGCCAGCAGCTTAGGGGACCCAGGGGTAAGCAATCAGCCCCAGCATTTT. Encoded protein: CASSLGDPGVSNQPQHF.

This chain uses TRBV3-1 (or the pseudogene TRBV3-2) with TRBJ2-2, with unresolved D. V shed 7 bases and J shed 0 bases, with 6 bases lying between them. The CDR3 extends over 13 amino acids. Germline CDR1 reads LGHDT; CDR2 reads YNNKEL (reference sequence). The CDR3 here is CASTGANTGELFF. DNA for the CDR3: TGTGCCAGCACCGGTGCGAACACCGGGGAGCTGTTTTTT.

This clone was counted once. The rearrangement joins TRBV28 to TRBJ2-2; D ambiguous. This CDR3 comprises 12 residues. V lost 8 bases and J 0 bases, leaving 4 bases between the germline ends. Germline V CDR1 and CDR2: MDHEN, SYDVKM. The CDR3 is CASLTNTGELFF. The CDR3, as DNA: TGTGCCAGCCTTACGAACACCGGGGAGCTGTTTTTT.

The genes are TRBV27 and TRBJ1-1; D gene uncertain. Trimming stripped 2 bases from V and 7 bases from J, with 17 bases between. This CDR3 is 15 amino acids long. Germline assignment: CDR1 MNHEY and CDR2 SMNVEV (reference sequence). The CDR3 DNA follows: TGTGCCAGCAGTTTAGCGGGTGAGGTCTTGGATGAAGCTTTCTTT. Translating it yields CASSLAGEVLDEAFF.

The chain is built from TRBV9 and TRBJ2-7; 7 bases agree with TRBD2. Germline V gives CDR1 SGDLS, CDR2 YYNGEE. The V gene end was trimmed by 0 bases and the J gene end by 5 bases; junction bases not matched to a gene: 5. This CDR3 region has 14 residues. In nucleotides, the CDR3 is TGTGCCAGCAGCGTAGATGCGGGAGACCACGAGCAGTACTTC. Its protein product is CASSVDAGDHEQYF.

V and J are TRBV7-9 and TRBJ1-3; no clear D gene. The V gene's germline CDR1 is SEHNR and CDR2 FQNEAQ (reference sequence). With 5 bases removed from V and 4 bases from J, the gap between germline ends came to 15 bases. The CDR3 totals 15 residues. The DNA for the CDR3 is TGTGCCAGCAGCCTCGGTCAGGCAGGCGGAAACACCATATATTTT. It translates to CASSLGQAGGNTIYF.

This sequence joins TRBV19 and TRBJ2-7, with 9 bases fitting TRBD1. This CDR3 region has 17 residues. V lost 3 bases and J lost 6; bases outside the gene matches: 15. From germline, CDR1 is LNHDA and CDR2 SQIVND (reference sequence). CDR3 bases: TGTGCCAGTAGTATGGGGTACAGGGGGCTAATGGGCTGCGAGCAGTACTTC. Its translation is CASSMGYRGLMGCEQYF.

The chain employs TRBV2 and TRBJ1-1; 8 bases match TRBD1. V lost 11 bases and J lost 1; bases outside the gene matches: 9. This CDR3 contains 14 residues. Per germline, CDR1 SNHLY and CDR2 FYNNEI. The CDR3, as DNA: TGTGCCCGTCCCGGGACAGGTAGGAACACTGAAGCTTTCTTT. It is translated as CARPGTGRNTEAFF.

Comments on this clone: The sample carries other DNA sequences with the same CDR3. The CDR3 reads CASSVQGATNEKLFF. CDR3 nucleotide sequence: TGTGCCAGCAGCGTGCAGGGTGCAACTAATGAAAAACTGTTTTTT. This rearrangement joins TRBV9 to TRBJ1-4; a weak D match, TRBD1 (5 bases). The CDR3 loop spans 15 amino acids. Trimming removed 2 bases at V and 0 bases at J, with 8 bases between. CDR1 is SGDLS, CDR2 YYNGEE, per germline.

This chain connects TRBV10-3 to TRBJ1-5, with 7 bases lining up with TRBD1. The CDR3 spans 16 residues. V shed 6 bases and J 0 bases; nucleotides not matched to a gene: 8. Germline loops: CDR1 ENHRY, CDR2 SYGVKD. The CDR3 nucleotides read TGTGCCATCAGCGACGGGACAGCTTATAGCAATCAGCCCCAGCATTTT. Its translation is CAISDGTAYSNQPQHF.

V and J are TRBV7-6 and TRBJ1-5, with 7 bases matching TRBD1. Trimming at V came to 3 bases and at J to 5 bases, leaving 4 bases not matched to a gene. Germline V gives CDR1 SGHVS, CDR2 FNYEAQ. This CDR3 has 14 residues. CDR3 loop: CASSFLQGDQPQHF. The DNA of the CDR3 is TGTGCCAGCAGCTTTCTCCAGGGGGATCAGCCCCAGCATTTT.

The chain couples TRBV27 to TRBJ1-2; D not certain. V shed 4 bases and J shed 8 bases, with 23 bases lying between them. There are 16 residues in the CDR3. Per germline, CDR1 MNHEY and CDR2 SMNVEV (reference sequence). The CDR3 loop reads CASSSSTLPRLGGYTF. CDR3 DNA: TGTGCCAGCAGTTCGTCGACACTTCCCCGCCTTGGGGGCTACACCTTC.

V is TRBV19 and J is TRBJ1-1, with TRBD1 matching over 9 bases. J gave up 1 base and V 6 bases, and 6 bases lay outside the gene matches. CDR1 LNHDA and CDR2 SQIVND come from the germline V gene (reference sequence). There are 15 residues in the CDR3. The DNA of the CDR3 is TGTGCCAGTAGATCTCTGGGACAGGGGAACACTGAAGCTTTCTTT. Protein product: CASRSLGQGNTEAFF.

The rearrangement uses TRBV28 and TRBJ1-5; D uncertain. V was clipped by 3 bases and J by 10 bases, with 4 bases between them. CDR1 and CDR2 (germline): MDHEN, SYDVKM. The CDR3 has 10 residues. The DNA of the CDR3 is TGTGCCAGCAGTTTCGGTCCCCAGCATTTT. Its protein product is CASSFGPQHF.